Below, 5 T cell receptor beta chains from the same sample are listed, as sequenced in a study of T cell changes during pregnancy in multiple sclerosis. Sequenced by immunoSEQ multiplex PCR; TCRdb stores in-frame clones only, minus some. Among about 67,000 clones listed, just over 90% were seen once. The material sequenced was peripheral blood, taken in the second trimester of pregnancy. Source of these receptors: a female donor with multiple sclerosis, enrolled in a pregnancy study.

The chain has TRBV5-1 and TRBJ1-1; TRBD1 is a possible D gene (6 bases). The V end was cut by 3 bases, the J end by 1 base, with 7 bases between. The CDR3 has 13 amino acids. Germline V gene lookup returns CDR1 SGHRS and CDR2 YFSETQ. The CDR3 sequence: CASSSQGNTEAFF. The CDR3 DNA follows: TGCGCCAGCAGCTCACAGGGGAACACTGAAGCTTTCTTT.

The chain carries TRBV5-5 and TRBJ1-2; 7 bases line up with TRBD1. Germline V CDR1 and CDR2: SGHKS, YYEKEE (reference sequence). The J segment lost 8 bases and the V segment lost 2 bases, leaving 12 bases of the junction unmatched. The CDR3 extends over 15 amino acids. The CDR3: CASSFSDTGEGGYTF. The CDR3 DNA is TGTGCCAGCAGCTTCAGTGACACAGGGGAAGGAGGCTACACCTTC.

The CDR3 loop is CASSFIPRDRRFYEQYF. In DNA form, the CDR3 reads TGTGCCAGCAGTTTTATCCCCCGGGACAGACGTTTCTACGAGCAGTACTTC. The rearrangement uses TRBV28 and TRBJ2-7; 7 bases align to TRBD1. Germline V gives CDR1 MDHEN, CDR2 SYDVKM. With 3 bases clipped from V and 3 bases from J, the junction kept 14 bases outside the gene matches. The CDR3 runs to 17 residues.

The chain employs TRBV6-1 and TRBJ2-5; no firm D call. Trimming shortened V by 1 base and J by 5 bases, and 14 bases separated the two germline ends. The CDR3 loop spans 15 amino acids. The germline V gene encodes CDR1 MNHNS and CDR2 SASEGT. Here the CDR3 reads CASSEGSWLGETQYF. The CDR3 coding sequence is TGTGCCAGCAGTGAAGGATCCTGGCTCGGGGAGACCCAGTACTTC.

This chain uses TRBV5-4 with TRBJ2-7; D may be TRBD1 (5 bases). Germline values: CDR1 SGHNT, CDR2 YYREEE (reference sequence). The V and J ends lost 4 bases and 1 base respectively, with 12 bases between them. The CDR3 is 14 amino acids. The CDR3 coding sequence is TGTGCCAGCAGCCTAGGACAAACTTCCTACGAGCAGTACTTC. Translated: CASSLGQTSYEQYF.